This T cell receptor (beta chain) is from a study of blood T cell repertoires in COVID-19. Turning to the study itself: The cDNA or gDNA used as material had been derived from T cells, B-cell-depleted T cells, or PBMCs.

This CDR3 contains 14 residues. V lost 2 bases, J lost 4 bases, and 11 bases lay in between. CDR1 and CDR2 (germline): GTSNPN, SVGIG (reference sequence). Clones were read by immunoSEQ multiplex PCR, and TCRdb kept only the in-frame ones, dropping some. The sample carries 150,000 to 200,000 clones, approximately 80% recorded once. Participants, about 18 to 100 years old, spanned about two dozen US areas. Before being deemed recovered, Cohort 3 donors had two negative PCRs, clearance, or symptom resolution. The specimen sequenced was PBMCs or T cells enriched from blood (not recorded which). The source of this sequence is a man aged 45-65 years who had recovered from COVID-19. V usage is TRBV30 and J usage is TRBJ2-2; D ambiguous. This CDR3 is CAWSRGLSTGELFF. In DNA form, the CDR3 reads TGTGCCTGGAGTCGCGGCCTCAGCACCGGGGAGCTGTTTTTT. The whole variable domain, remainder taken from reference TRBV30 and TRBJ2-2, is SQTIHQWPATLVQPVGSPLSLECTVEGTSNPNLYWYRQAAGRGLQLLFYSVGIGQISSEVPQNLSASRPQDRQFILSSKKLLLSDSGFYLCAWSRGLSTGELFFGEGSRLTVL.